This T cell receptor (beta chain) comes out of a study of CD8 T cells in ankylosing spondylitis. Study-wide points: Reactive arthritis synovial fluid and blood were previously reported to contain some motif variants.

The CDR3 contains 15 residues. The V end lost 1 base, the J end lost 2 bases, and 10 bases lay between the germline ends. The germline CDR1 and CDR2 sequences are SGHTA and FQGNSA. TCRdb reanalysed the 5' RACE reads using MiXCR and keeps one entry per CDR3 protein. This table has around 53,000 distinct CDR3 sequences, 6% to 7.5% appearing once. This clonotype was picked up a small number of times. As yet, its antigen is unknown. This receptor was identified in a female donor with ankylosing spondylitis or in good health (not recorded which). Sequenced sample: blood, either unsorted or a sorted T cell fraction (not recorded which). V and J are TRBV7-2 and TRBJ2-3, with a possible D match to TRBD2 (6 bases). In DNA, the CDR3 is TGTGCCAGCAGCTTAGAGGGGACTTCCACAGATACGCAGTATTTT. Protein sequence: CASSLEGTSTDTQYF.